The 29 T cell receptor beta chains below all came from one sample that was sequenced in a study of neurological immune-mediated disorders (dated by TCRdb to between 2018 and 2020). Libraries were prepared through 5' RACE. TCRdb records Illumina HiSeq 2500 as the sequencer. TCRdb passed the public sequencing reads through fastp at Q25 and MiXCR, retaining productive beta sequences. Identical CDR3 proteins give one entry, which carries the most common genes and DNA. This sample is represented by about 36,000 distinct CDR3 sequences; under 13% of them were singletons. The ten largest clones add up to around 7% of the sample. Sequencing was done on a sample of PBMCs. The receptor source for this set is a woman in her twenties or thirties with HTLV-1-associated myelopathy (HAM/TSP).

This clonotype was counted many times. V usage is TRBV12-3 or TRBV12-4 and J usage is TRBJ2-3; D ambiguous. V gave up 3 bases and J gave up 1 base, with 11 bases separating them. This CDR3 has 15 amino acids. The CDR3 is CASSFPHDRTDTQYF. CDR3 DNA sequence: TGTGCCAGCAGTTTCCCGCACGATCGCACAGATACGCAGTATTTT.

This clonotype was observed at least ten times. This sequence joins TRBV15 and TRBJ2-6, with D unresolved. Trimming removed 0 bases at V and 2 bases at J, with 17 bases between. The CDR3 consists of 19 residues. Germline V gene sequence: CDR1 LNHNV, CDR2 YYDKDF (reference sequence). The CDR3 loop is CATSRDRVDRYAGANVLTF. The DNA of the CDR3 is TGTGCCACCAGCAGAGATCGGGTCGACCGATATGCTGGGGCCAACGTCCTGACTTTC.

This clonotype was picked up many times. The chain carries TRBV10-3 and TRBJ2-5; 10 positions agree with TRBD2. In germline, CDR1 is ENHRY, CDR2 SYGVKD. This CDR3 is 16 amino acids long. The junction had 3 bases not matched to a gene; V was cut back by 0 bases and J by 2 bases. Here the CDR3 reads CAISESLAGSQETQYF. Written as DNA, the CDR3 is TGTGCCATCAGTGAGTCACTAGCGGGGAGTCAAGAGACCCAGTACTTC.

V and J are TRBV11-2 and TRBJ2-7; D gene uncertain. V was pared by 1 base and J by 3 bases, with 10 bases between. The germline CDR1 and CDR2 sequences are SGHAT and FQNNGV. CDR3 length: 14 residues. The CDR3 loop reads CASSLALQVYEQYF. As DNA, the CDR3 is TGTGCCAGCAGCTTAGCATTGCAGGTCTACGAGCAGTACTTC.

Ten or more counts support this clonotype. The V call is TRBV21-1, the J call TRBJ1-6. TRBV21-1 is shown as a pseudogene. The CDR3 contains 14 residues. CDR3 loop: CASLESSYNSPLHF. The CDR3 nucleotides are TGTGCCAGTCTAGAAAGCTCCTATAATTCACCCCTCCACTTT.

The rearrangement links TRBV20-1 to TRBJ2-1; 11 bases agree with TRBD2. The germline V gene encodes CDR1 DFQATT and CDR2 SNEGSKA (reference sequence). With V trimmed by 4 bases and J by 0 bases, 8 bases remained unmatched. This CDR3 comprises 17 residues. CDR3 region: CSAMTSGAPSSYNEQFF. CDR3 in DNA: TGCAGTGCTATGACTAGCGGGGCCCCTAGCTCCTACAATGAGCAGTTCTTC.

This clonotype was seen repeatedly, ten times or more. This sequence joins TRBV20-1 and TRBJ1-6; 7 bases align to TRBD1. The CDR3 has 14 residues. CDR1 and CDR2 (germline): DFQATT, SNEGSKA (reference sequence). V shed 2 bases and J 5 bases; nucleotides not matched to a gene: 3. The CDR3 bases are TGCAGTGCTAGACCTGGGACAGATAATTCACCCCTCCACTTT. Amino acid sequence: CSARPGTDNSPLHF.

The sample holds many counts of this clonotype. The chain couples TRBV5-1 to TRBJ2-1; 9 positions agree with TRBD2. V shed 4 bases, J shed 0 bases, and the junction held 14 bases outside the gene matches. CDR3 length: 19 amino acids. CDR1 and CDR2 from the germline V gene are SGHRS and YFSETQ. This CDR3 is CASSHGGGTSSPSYNEQFF. In DNA, the CDR3 is TGCGCCAGCAGCCACGGGGGGGGGACTAGCAGTCCCTCCTACAATGAGCAGTTCTTC.

This clonotype has at least ten counts. The V and J genes are TRBV20-1 and TRBJ1-3; the D gene is possibly TRBD1 (5 bases). The CDR3 has 16 residues. V was cut by 0 bases and J by 0 bases, with 12 bases left in between. The germline CDR1 and CDR2 sequences are DFQATT and SNEGSKA (reference sequence). Here the CDR3 reads CSARDLAGNSGNTIYF. CDR3 coding DNA: TGCAGTGCTAGAGATCTGGCAGGGAACTCTGGAAACACCATATATTTT.

This clonotype was counted at least ten times. The V gene is TRBV6-6, the J gene TRBJ2-7; D unclear. V lost 0 bases to trimming and J lost 3 bases, with 18 bases between them. Germline lookup yields CDR1 MNHNY and CDR2 SVGAGI (reference sequence). This CDR3 is built from 17 residues. The CDR3 nucleotides read TGTGCCAGCAGTTACTCGGGATCGGGTCGGTCGGACTACGAGCAGTACTTC. Translation gives CASSYSGSGRSDYEQYF.

This clonotype was seen many times. The chain uses TRBV4-2 and TRBJ2-7; D possibly corresponds to TRBD2 (6 bases). The germline V gene has CDR1 LGHNA and CDR2 YNFKEQ. The CDR3 loop spans 16 amino acids. The V end was cut by 0 bases, the J end by 0 bases, with 12 bases between. The CDR3 spells CASSQDPGVSSYEQYF. CDR3 in DNA: TGTGCCAGCAGCCAAGATCCGGGGGTCAGCTCCTACGAGCAGTACTTC.

This clonotype was seen repeatedly, ten times or more. The CDR3 here is CASSSITGSNTEAFF. The DNA for the CDR3 is TGCGCCAGCAGCTCCATTACAGGCTCGAACACTGAAGCTTTCTTT. V is TRBV5-1 and J is TRBJ1-1, with D possibly TRBD1 on 5 matching bases. V dropped 3 bases and J dropped 1 base, with 13 bases sitting between them. The CDR3 sequence is 15 residues long. The germline gives CDR1 SGHRS, CDR2 YFSETQ.

This clonotype was observed many times. The chain is built from TRBV29-1 and TRBJ2-7, with TRBD1 identical over 11 bases. The V gene end was trimmed by 4 bases and the J gene end by 2 bases; junction bases not matched to a gene: 10. The CDR3 covers 16 residues. Per the germline V gene, CDR1 is SQVTM and CDR2 is ANQGSEA. The CDR3 DNA reads as TGCAGCGTTGCACCGGGACAGGGGGTCCTAACCTACGAGCAGTACTTC. Its translation: CSVAPGQGVLTYEQYF.

The gene calls are TRBV5-6 and TRBJ2-5; D gene ambiguous. Germline CDR1 is SGHDT and CDR2 is YYEEEE. The CDR3 length is 12 residues. Trimming cost V 3 bases and J 5 bases, with 8 bases left between them. CDR3 protein: CASSWSSETQYF. The CDR3 DNA reads TGTGCCAGCAGCTGGTCGTCTGAGACCCAGTACTTC.

To note about this clonotype: This likely comes from a read error, as the CDR3 has no conserved phenylalanine or tryptophan at its end. This chain connects TRBV20-1 to TRBJ2-1; 7 nucleotides agree with TRBD1. V was clipped by 0 bases and J by 4 bases; unmatched bases: 6. Germline CDR1 DFQATT, CDR2 SNEGSKA (reference sequence). The CDR3 length is 15 residues. CDR3 DNA sequence: TGCAGTGCTAGAGAGACAGGGTTTTCTTACAATGAGCAGTTCGTC. Translated, it gives CSARETGFSYNEQFV.

The chain couples TRBV20-1 to TRBJ1-6; perhaps TRBD1 as D (5 bases). With 6 bases removed from V and 8 bases from J, the gap between germline ends came to 20 bases. Germline V gives CDR1 DFQATT, CDR2 SNEGSKA (reference sequence). The CDR3 runs to 15 residues. CDR3 coding DNA: TGCAGTGCCCAACCGGGGGGGGGAAGGGATTCACCCCTCCACTTT. It encodes CSAQPGGGRDSPLHF.

Ten or more counts support this clonotype. The V call is TRBV20-1, the J call TRBJ1-5; D perhaps matches TRBD1 (5 bases). The ends were cut back, 6 bases at V and 9 bases at J, with 15 bases in the middle. Germline CDR1 reads DFQATT; CDR2 reads SNEGSKA (reference sequence). The CDR3 consists of 12 residues. CDR3 residues: CSAPAGGGPQHF. CDR3 DNA sequence: TGCAGTGCCCCGGCGGGCGGGGGGCCCCAGCATTTT.

The sample holds many counts of this clonotype. The chain recombines TRBV20-1 with TRBJ1-5; D perhaps matches TRBD1 (6 bases). Germline V gives CDR1 DFQATT, CDR2 SNEGSKA (reference sequence). The CDR3 consists of 16 residues. V was cut by 6 bases and J by 0 bases, with 18 bases left in between. CDR3 DNA: TGCAGTGCCAGGGGTCCAGGGGTCAATAGCAATCAGCCCCAGCATTTT. The encoded protein is CSARGPGVNSNQPQHF.

This clonotype has a count of ten or more. This chain uses TRBV7-9 with TRBJ2-3; 7 bases agree with TRBD1. The V gene's germline CDR1 is SEHNR and CDR2 FQNEAQ (reference sequence). The CDR3 is 15 residues long. J gave up 1 base and V 5 bases, and 6 bases lay outside the gene matches. CDR3 nucleotides: TGTGCCAGCAGCAGGGACAGTTATCGCACAGATACGCAGTATTTT. It codes for CASSRDSYRTDTQYF. The full variable domain, completed using reference TRBV7-9 and TRBJ2-3, is DTGVSQNPRHKITKRGQNVTFRCDPISEHNRLYWYRQTLGQGPEFLTYFQNEAQLEKSRLLSDRFSAERPKGSFSTLEIQRTEQGDSAMYLCASSRDSYRTDTQYFGPGTRLTVL.

At least ten counts were recorded for this clonotype. This sequence joins TRBV7-9 and TRBJ2-3; TRBD1 might be the D (5 bases). This CDR3 spans 14 amino acids. CDR1 and CDR2 from the germline V gene are SEHNR and FQNEAQ (reference sequence). V was cut by 7 bases and J by 1 base, with 12 bases left in between. CDR3 protein: CASTEGAGTDTQYF. The CDR3 DNA reads TGTGCCAGCACCGAAGGGGCGGGCACAGATACGCAGTATTTT.

This clonotype appeared many times. V and J are TRBV7-2 and TRBJ2-7; 8 bases map to TRBD1. CDR1 and CDR2 (germline): SGHTA, FQGNSA. The V gene end was trimmed by 6 bases and the J gene end by 3 bases; junction bases not matched to a gene: 7. The CDR3 length is 14 residues. The CDR3 region is CASSPGGSIYEQYF. The CDR3 nucleotides are TGTGCCAGCAGTCCAGGGGGCTCGATCTACGAGCAGTACTTC.

This rearrangement joins TRBV20-1 to TRBJ1-1; 9 bases line up with TRBD1. Germline assignment: CDR1 DFQATT and CDR2 SNEGSKA (reference sequence). CDR3 size: 14 residues. The V gene end was trimmed by 6 bases and the J gene end by 6 bases; junction bases not matched to a gene: 11. CDR3 in DNA: TGCAGTGCCGGGGGAGGACAGGGGTTCGCTGAAGCTTTCTTT. Residues: CSAGGGQGFAEAFF.

This clonotype was recorded many times. The gene calls are TRBV20-1 and TRBJ2-1; 10 nucleotides agree with TRBD1. Germline trimming cut 5 bases from V and 5 bases from J; bases unmatched to any gene: 6. The CDR3 covers 14 residues. Per the germline V gene, CDR1 is DFQATT and CDR2 is SNEGSKA (reference sequence). The CDR3 region is CSAGRDRGDNEQFF. In DNA, the CDR3 is TGCAGTGCTGGCCGGGACAGGGGTGACAATGAGCAGTTCTTC.

This clonotype was seen many times. The V and J genes are TRBV5-1 and TRBJ2-1, with 12 nucleotides matching TRBD2. The CDR3 contains 14 residues. The germline CDR1 and CDR2 sequences are SGHRS and YFSETQ. The V gene end was trimmed by 5 bases and the J gene end by 7 bases; junction bases not matched to a gene: 4. The CDR3 DNA reads as TGCGCCAGCAGGACTAGCGGGGGTGCAAATGAGCAGTTCTTC. It encodes CASRTSGGANEQFF.

Ten or more counts support this clonotype. The chain's CDR3 is CASSFTLDRVNTEAFF. The DNA of the CDR3 is TGTGCCAGCAGCTTCACGCTGGACAGAGTTAACACTGAAGCTTTCTTT. The rearrangement joins TRBV5-8 to TRBJ1-1; a possible D gene is TRBD1 (6 bases). With 2 bases removed from V and 2 bases from J, the gap between germline ends came to 16 bases. The CDR3 contains 16 residues. Per the germline V gene, CDR1 is SGHTS and CDR2 is YDEGEE.

This clonotype occurred many times. The chain couples TRBV10-3 to TRBJ2-2; 7 bases are shared with TRBD1. Germline V gene lookup returns CDR1 ENHRY and CDR2 SYGVKD. This CDR3 comprises 14 residues. Trimming cost V 10 bases and J 1 base; bases outside gene matches: 6. CDR3 sequence (DNA): TGTGCCACCCAGCGACAGGGGAACACCGGGGAGCTGTTTTTT. Protein product: CATQRQGNTGELFF.

This clonotype was picked up a small number of times. CDR3 loop: CASSLAYETGRYTGELFF. For the CDR3, the DNA is TGCGCCAGCAGCTTGGCCTACGAGACAGGGAGGTACACCGGGGAGCTGTTTTTT. The chain employs TRBV5-1 and TRBJ2-2; tentatively, D is TRBD1 (7 bases). This CDR3 region has 18 residues. V was pared by 0 bases and J by 3 bases, with 18 bases between. The germline V gene encodes CDR1 SGHRS and CDR2 YFSETQ.

This clonotype appeared many times. The CDR3 loop is CASSLGSGGMNTGELFF. The CDR3 region has the DNA TGTGCCAGCAGCTTGGGGAGCGGGGGGATGAACACCGGGGAGCTGTTTTTT. This rearrangement joins TRBV5-4 to TRBJ2-2, with 9 positions matching TRBD2. The CDR3 runs to 17 residues. The V gene end was trimmed by 0 bases and the J gene end by 1 base; junction bases not matched to a gene: 4. Germline values: CDR1 SGHNT, CDR2 YYREEE (reference sequence). The full variable domain, in which reference TRBV5-4 and TRBJ2-2 provide the parts outside the CDR3, is ETGVTQSPTHLIKTRGQQVTLRCSSQSGHNTVSWYQQALGQGPQFIFQYYREEENGRGNFPPRFSGLQFPNYSSELNVNALELDDSALYLCASSLGSGGMNTGELFFGEGSRLTVL.

A few counts support this clonotype. Written as DNA, the CDR3 is TGCGCCAGCAGCTTGGACGGAGGGGCGGTGGGGCGGGGTGAGCAGTTCTTC. Translated, it gives CASSLDGGAVGRGEQFF. This sequence joins TRBV5-1 and TRBJ2-1, with a weak D call TRBD2 (6 bases). V gave up 0 bases and J gave up 9 bases, with 22 bases separating them. Per germline, CDR1 SGHRS and CDR2 YFSETQ. CDR3 length: 17 amino acids.